Reported below is one T cell receptor (beta chain). The run of the v3.0 immunoSEQ assay was at survey level. Sequencing was performed with immunoSEQ multiplex PCR; in TCRdb, only in-frame clones are kept and a portion is missing. The sample includes about 22,000 clones, around four fifths of them seen just once. The sample belongs to a study of long-term antiretroviral therapy in people with HIV. Study background: In the earliest collections, sampling predates the 2015 immediate-ART recommendation by about a decade.

The ends were cut back, 4 bases at V and 6 bases at J, with 13 bases in the middle. CDR3 length equals 13 residues. Germline CDR1 and CDR2: ENHRY and SYGVKD. This specimen was unsorted PBMCs, taken approximately 4 years after starting antiretroviral therapy. This clonotype originated in a man between 18 and 29 years old with HIV. The chain employs TRBV10-3 and TRBJ2-7; maybe TRBD1 (5 bases). The CDR3 protein is CAISGQGGGEQYV. In nucleotides, the CDR3 is TGTGCCATCAGTGGTCAGGGCGGTGGCGAGCAGTACGTC.